This T cell receptor beta chain comes out of a study of T cells after yellow fever vaccination. The CDR3 totals 16 residues. Germline-derived CDR1 and CDR2 are LGHNA and YNFKEQ. V shed 0 bases and J 1 base; nucleotides not matched to a gene: 1. This clonotype was observed many times. A single record per CDR3 protein comes from TCRdb applying MiXCR to the 5' RACE reads. Of 200,000 to 300,000 distinct CDR3 sequences listed, approximately 3.6% are singletons. The sample consisted of PBMCs, taken 15 days after the yellow fever booster vaccination. The source is a man aged 18 to 29 who received the YFV17D yellow fever vaccine. The chain is built from TRBV4-2 and TRBJ2-2, with 8 bases fitting TRBD1. The CDR3 DNA is TGTGCCAGCAGCCAAGAGGGACAGGTGAACACCGGGGAGCTGTTTTTT. Amino acids: CASSQEGQVNTGELFF.